This T cell receptor (beta chain) was observed in a study of T cells expressing NK-cell markers. Across the study: Eight donors were sequenced, seven testing HCMV-seropositive and one testing seronegative.

One entry per CDR3 protein, without DNA, is what TCRdb gives after re-calling the 5' RACE reads. The sample data list 450,000 to 600,000 distinct CDR3 sequences. From germline, CDR1 is PRHDT and CDR2 FYEKMQ (reference sequence). This CDR3 is 16 amino acids long. The sequence was collected from a man aged 18 to 35 in good health. Sequenced material: blood T cells: a sorted CD56 or NKG2C T cell subset, CD4+ or CD8+ T cells, or bulk PBMC T cells (not recorded which). This chain links TRBV13 with TRBJ2-3; the D gene TCRdb calls, TRBD2, cannot be checked with no DNA. The CDR3 region is CASSSGDFSLPDTQYF.